This entry is about one TCR beta chain. The source of the sample is a study of blood T cell repertoires in COVID-19. Overall study context: From T cells, B-cell-depleted T cells, or PBMCs came the material, which was cDNA or gDNA.

Using immunoSEQ multiplex PCR, the repertoire was profiled, and TCRdb retains in-frame clones only, with some absent. The sample records over 150,000 clones, roughly 88% being singletons. CDR3 length: 13 residues. Trimming left V 0 bases short and J 5 bases short, with 9 bases between. Germline V gene lookup returns CDR1 SGDLS and CDR2 YYNGEE. Sequenced input: peripheral blood. This sequence originates from a man over 45 with COVID-19, enrolled during active disease. The J gene is TRBJ2-7, the V gene TRBV9; perhaps TRBD1 as D (5 bases). For the CDR3, the DNA is TGTGCCAGCAGCGTAGCTCCCAGGGACGAGCAGTACTTC. Amino acid sequence: CASSVAPRDEQYF.